These 30 T cell receptor beta chains were sequenced from one sample in a study of neoadjuvant anti-PD-1 for oral cavity cancer. Repertoires were generated with immunoSEQ multiplex PCR, while TCRdb's copy carries only in-frame clones and drops some. This repertoire shows tens of thousands of clones, around four fifths found once; its top ten account for nearly 3.5%. Source: PBMCs, taken before nivolumab (anti-PD-1) treatment. The receptors come from a person between 35 and 79 years old with oral cavity squamous cell carcinoma.

This clone showed up just once. The chain carries TRBV29-1 and TRBJ2-7; TRBD2 might be the D (5 bases). The CDR3 spans 11 residues. The germline V gene encodes CDR1 SQVTM and CDR2 ANQGSEA. Trimming removed 7 bases at V and 4 bases at J, with 11 bases between. Written as DNA, the CDR3 is TGCAGCGGGGAGCTGGGGTACGAGCAGTACTTC. Translating it yields CSGELGYEQYF.

In its sample, this clone was seen once. The V call is TRBV2, the J call TRBJ1-2, with 7 bases matching TRBD1. With 3 bases clipped from V and 7 bases from J, the junction kept 5 bases outside the gene matches. The CDR3 runs 13 residues. Germline V CDR1 and CDR2: SNHLY, FYNNEI. CDR3 in amino acids: CASSEEGQSGYTF. For the CDR3, the DNA is TGTGCCAGCAGTGAGGAGGGACAGTCTGGCTACACCTTC.

The V and J genes are TRBV11-2 and TRBJ2-5; 10 bases map to TRBD1. There are 16 residues in the CDR3. In germline, CDR1 is SGHAT, CDR2 FQNNGV. V shed 5 bases, J shed 5 bases, and the junction held 11 bases outside the gene matches. CDR3 sequence (DNA): TGTGCCAGCAGCCTCATGCCCCCGGGACAGGGGGAGACCCAGTACTTC. This sequence encodes CASSLMPPGQGETQYF.

The chain uses TRBV11-3 and TRBJ2-3, with a weak D call TRBD2 (5 bases). Per germline, CDR1 SGHNT and CDR2 YENEEA. The CDR3 is 14 amino acids. The V end lost 5 bases, the J end lost 6 bases, and 15 bases lay between the germline ends. CDR3 DNA sequence: TGTGCCAGCAGCCGGGGTGGAGAAGCGGATACGCAGTATTTT. Its protein product is CASSRGGEADTQYF.

The chain links TRBV12-5 to TRBJ1-1; unclear D gene. Looked up from germline, CDR1 is LGHNT and CDR2 is FRNRAP. Trimming took 2 bases from V and 5 from J, leaving 6 bases between them. This CDR3 is 12 amino acids long. The DNA of the CDR3 is TGTGCTAGTGGTTTGACGCGAACTGAAGCTTTCTTT. This encodes CASGLTRTEAFF.

J is TRBJ1-5 and V is TRBV4-2; no clear D. This CDR3 is 15 amino acids long. Germline CDR1 reads LGHNA; CDR2 reads YNFKEQ. V gave up 1 base and J gave up 2 bases, with 9 bases separating them. CDR3 sequence (DNA): TGTGCCAGCAGCCAAGGGGCGGCTGGCAATCAGCCCCAGCATTTT. Residues: CASSQGAAGNQPQHF.

Here the CDR3 reads CASSLLGRGRLANYGYTF. The CDR3 DNA sequence: TGTGCCAGCAGCTTATTGGGGAGGGGGAGGTTAGCTAACTATGGCTACACCTTC. The J gene is TRBJ1-2, the V gene TRBV11-2; tentatively, D is TRBD1 (6 bases). Germline lookup yields CDR1 SGHAT and CDR2 FQNNGV. The CDR3 totals 18 residues. V lost 2 bases to trimming and J lost 0 bases, with 19 bases between them.

This clone was seen repeatedly, ten times or more. The gene calls are TRBV7-8 and TRBJ1-2; 9 nucleotides agree with TRBD1. Trimming took 3 bases from V and 4 from J; bases not matched to a gene: 6. From germline, CDR1 is SGHVS and CDR2 FQNEAQ. This CDR3 contains 15 residues. CDR3 sequence reads: CASSLADRGPYGYTF. The CDR3 bases are TGTGCCAGCAGCTTGGCGGACAGGGGTCCCTATGGCTACACCTTC. Full variable domain (missing parts from reference TRBV7-8 and TRBJ1-2): GAGVSQSPRYKVAKRGQDVALRCDPISGHVSLFWYQQALGQGPEFLTYFQNEAQLDKSGLPSDRFFAERPEGSVSTLKIQRTQQEDSAVYLCASSLADRGPYGYTFGSGTRLTVV.

In DNA form, the CDR3 reads TGTGCCATCAGTGAGTCGGAAGAAGGGGGGAGCAATCAGCCCCAGCATTTT. Amino acids: CAISESEEGGSNQPQHF. This chain uses TRBV10-3 with TRBJ1-5; D is perhaps TRBD1 (6 bases). CDR1 is ENHRY, CDR2 SYGVKD, per germline. This CDR3 contains 17 residues. Trimming left V 0 bases short and J 1 base short, with 13 bases between.

The chain's CDR3 is CASSHLRDKKYF. For the CDR3, the DNA is TGCGCCAGCAGCCACCTCCGGGACAAGAAGTACTTC. The chain employs TRBV5-1 and TRBJ2-5, with a weak D call TRBD1 (6 bases). There are 12 residues in the CDR3. V shed 4 bases and J shed 12 bases, with 16 bases lying between them. The germline gives CDR1 SGHRS, CDR2 YFSETQ.

V usage is TRBV30 and J usage is TRBJ1-2; TRBD1 matches 8 bases. The CDR3 loop spans 18 amino acids. The germline V gene encodes CDR1 GTSNPN and CDR2 SVGIG (reference sequence). The ends lost 5 bases at V and 8 bases at J; junction bases unmatched: 25. Here the CDR3 DNA reads TGTGCCTGGTACCTCGGGACAGGAGGGGGGCAGGGGATTATCGGCTACACCTTC. This codes for CAWYLGTGGGQGIIGYTF.

This sequence joins TRBV7-9 and TRBJ2-2; D uncertain. The V gene lost 4 bases and the J gene lost 7 bases, with 10 bases spanning the gap. Germline CDR1 and CDR2: SEHNR and FQNEAQ (reference sequence). The CDR3 covers 13 residues. The CDR3 DNA reads as TGTGCCAGCAGCTCGTTGACGAACGGGGAGCTGTTTTTT. Its protein is CASSSLTNGELFF.

V usage is TRBV9 and J usage is TRBJ2-5; D perhaps matches TRBD1 (6 bases). This CDR3 is 14 amino acids long. With 4 bases removed from V and 7 bases from J, the gap between germline ends came to 17 bases. Germline assignment: CDR1 SGDLS and CDR2 YYNGEE. The CDR3 loop is CASSFHQGSGTQYF. Here the CDR3 DNA reads TGTGCCAGCAGCTTCCACCAGGGGTCGGGGACCCAGTACTTC.

This chain links TRBV2 with TRBJ1-2, with D possibly TRBD1 on 5 matching bases. The CDR3 spans 13 residues. V was pared by 4 bases and J by 5 bases, with 11 bases between. CDR1 and CDR2 from the germline V gene are SNHLY and FYNNEI. This chain's CDR3 is CASSASGGYGYTF. The CDR3 DNA is TGTGCCAGCAGTGCGTCGGGGGGTTATGGCTACACCTTC. Full variable domain (remainder filled in from reference TRBV2 and TRBJ1-2): EPEVTQTPSHQVTQMGQEVILRCVPISNHLYFYWYRQILGQKVEFLVSFYNNEISEKSEIFDDQFSVERPDGSNFTLKIRSTKLEDSAMYFCASSASGGYGYTFGSGTRLTVV.

The chain recombines TRBV5-1 with TRBJ1-2; D is unclear. Trimming shortened V by 2 bases and J by 5 bases, and 16 bases separated the two germline ends. CDR3 length equals 15 residues. In germline, CDR1 is SGHRS, CDR2 YFSETQ. This CDR3 is CASSLTAPQTYGYTF. DNA of the CDR3: TGCGCCAGCAGCTTAACAGCGCCGCAAACATATGGCTACACCTTC.

V is TRBV29-1 and J is TRBJ1-2; no reliable D call. Trimming cost V 1 base and J 7 bases, with 7 bases left between them. CDR1 is SQVTM and CDR2 is ANQGSEA in the germline V gene. The length of the CDR3 is 11 residues. The CDR3 nucleotides read TGCAGCGTTGAAGCCCGGCGTGGCTACACCTTC. It codes for CSVEARRGYTF.

This clone occurred a few times. V usage is TRBV9 and J usage is TRBJ1-2, with a possible D match to TRBD1 (6 bases). The CDR3 loop spans 17 amino acids. Germline loops: CDR1 SGDLS, CDR2 YYNGEE. V lost 0 bases and J 4 bases, leaving 19 bases between the germline ends. The CDR3 DNA follows: TGTGCCAGCAGCGTAGGACCCACAGGGCCCCGCGGCTATGGCTACACCTTC. This gives the protein CASSVGPTGPRGYGYTF. Combining the CDR3 with reference TRBV9 and TRBJ1-2 gives the whole variable domain DSGVTQTPKHLITATGQRVTLRCSPRSGDLSVYWYQQSLDQGLQFLIQYYNGEERAKGNILERFSAQQFPDLHSELNLSSLELGDSALYFCASSVGPTGPRGYGYTFGSGTRLTVV.

V gene TRBV5-1 combines with J gene TRBJ2-7; D is possibly TRBD1 (5 bases). Per germline, CDR1 SGHRS and CDR2 YFSETQ. The V end lost 0 bases, the J end lost 0 bases, and 7 bases lay between the germline ends. This CDR3 comprises 14 residues. CDR3 sequence reads: CASSLGTNSYEQYF. DNA for the CDR3: TGCGCCAGCAGCTTGGGGACAAACTCCTACGAGCAGTACTTC.

The chain carries TRBV5-6 and TRBJ2-7; tentative D call: TRBD2 (5 bases). V lost 1 base and J 3 bases, leaving 20 bases between the germline ends. This CDR3 has 17 amino acids. Germline V gene sequence: CDR1 SGHDT, CDR2 YYEEEE. In nucleotides, the CDR3 is TGTGCCAGCAGCTTGACGGGGAGAGGTGTCAGATTCTACGAGCAGTACTTC. Translating gives CASSLTGRGVRFYEQYF.

V is TRBV5-6 and J is TRBJ2-7; D call uncertain. Per the germline V gene, CDR1 is SGHDT and CDR2 is YYEEEE. The CDR3 length is 15 residues. Trimming shortened V by 1 base and J by 0 bases, and 11 bases separated the two germline ends. CDR3 sequence: CASSLIPRSSYEQYF. The CDR3 region has the DNA TGTGCCAGCAGCTTGATCCCCAGGAGCTCCTACGAGCAGTACTTC. The whole variable domain, remainder taken from reference TRBV5-6 and TRBJ2-7, is DAGVTQSPTHLIKTRGQQVTLRCSPKSGHDTVSWYQQALGQGPQFIFQYYEEEERQRGNFPDRFSGHQFPNYSSELNVNALLLGDSALYLCASSLIPRSSYEQYFGPGTRLTVT.

The chain couples TRBV11-2 to TRBJ2-2; a possible D gene is TRBD2 (6 bases). The CDR3 loop spans 14 amino acids. Germline values: CDR1 SGHAT, CDR2 FQNNGV. The V end lost 5 bases, the J end lost 5 bases, and 12 bases lay between the germline ends. CDR3 region: CASSPTGDTGELFF. The CDR3 DNA reads TGTGCCAGCAGCCCGACGGGGGATACCGGGGAGCTGTTTTTT.

V usage is TRBV2 and J usage is TRBJ2-2; perhaps TRBD2 as D (6 bases). Germline lookup yields CDR1 SNHLY and CDR2 FYNNEI. This CDR3 has 14 residues. Trimming took 6 bases from V and 1 from J, leaving 9 bases between them. The CDR3 protein is CASSTGRNTGELFF. DNA of the CDR3: TGTGCCAGCAGCACCGGGAGGAACACCGGGGAGCTGTTTTTT.

This chain joins TRBV6-5 and TRBJ2-2; 9 bases align to TRBD2. V was pared by 9 bases and J by 4 bases, with 6 bases of the junction left unmatched. Germline V gene lookup returns CDR1 MNHEY and CDR2 SVGAGI. The CDR3 has 14 amino acids. DNA of the CDR3: TGTGCCAGTGCTAGACTAGCGGTCACCGGGGAGCTGTTTTTT. This encodes CASARLAVTGELFF.

This clone was observed once. The gene calls are TRBV4-2 and TRBJ2-6, with no clear D. V lost 0 bases and J lost 0, with 12 bases in between. The CDR3 has 18 amino acids. Germline loops: CDR1 LGHNA, CDR2 YNFKEQ. CDR3 bases: TGTGCCAGCAGCCAAGACGGTTACTGGAGCTCTGGGGCCAACGTCCTGACTTTC. The encoded protein is CASSQDGYWSSGANVLTF.

The chain links TRBV5-1 to TRBJ2-5; possibly TRBD1 or TRBD2 for D (5 bases each). The CDR3 is 15 residues long. V was pared by 0 bases and J by 5 bases, with 14 bases between. The germline gives CDR1 SGHRS, CDR2 YFSETQ. The CDR3 bases are TGCGCCAGCAGCTTGGAAGGGCAGAGGGGCGAGACCCAGTACTTC. Protein sequence: CASSLEGQRGETQYF.

This clone has just a few counts. The chain joins TRBV10-1 to TRBJ2-2; D is unresolved. V was trimmed by 0 bases and J by 5 bases, leaving 7 bases between them. The CDR3 is 14 amino acids. Germline V CDR1 and CDR2: WNHNN, SYGVQD (reference sequence). This chain's CDR3 is CASSESGWTGELFF. The CDR3 DNA follows: TGCGCCAGCAGTGAGTCCGGGTGGACCGGGGAGCTGTTTTTT.

The CDR3 DNA is TGTGCCAGCAGCTTAGTGAGATTAGAGACCCAGTACTTC. Translation: CASSLVRLETQYF. The chain uses TRBV7-2 and TRBJ2-5; D gene ambiguous. Trimming shortened V by 1 base and J by 4 bases, and 7 bases separated the two germline ends. The CDR3 consists of 13 residues. Per germline, CDR1 SGHTA and CDR2 FQGNSA. Looking up the rest from reference TRBV7-2 and TRBJ2-5 gives the full variable domain: GAGVSQSPSNKVTEKGKDVELRCDPISGHTALYWYRQSLGQGLEFLIYFQGNSAPDKSGLPSDRFSAERTGGSVSTLTIQRTQQEDSAVYLCASSLVRLETQYFGPGTRLLVL.

This clone was seen a handful of times. The V and J genes are TRBV27 and TRBJ2-1; D gene unclear. CDR3 length equals 14 residues. CDR1 and CDR2 from the germline V gene are MNHEY and SMNVEV (reference sequence). The V and J ends lost 0 bases and 7 bases respectively, with 10 bases between them. The CDR3 protein is CASSLSVTVNEQFF. The DNA for the CDR3 is TGTGCCAGCAGTTTATCCGTTACAGTGAATGAGCAGTTCTTC.

The genes are TRBV7-6 and TRBJ2-7; D is uncertain. The CDR3 covers 13 residues. V was shortened by 5 bases and J by 4 bases, with 12 bases between the two germline ends. Germline values: CDR1 SGHVS, CDR2 FNYEAQ. CDR3: CASSPEVGYEQYF. The CDR3 DNA reads TGTGCCAGCAGCCCCGAGGTAGGGTACGAGCAGTACTTC.

This sequence joins TRBV29-1 and TRBJ2-5; TRBD2 aligns across 11 bases. Germline V gives CDR1 SQVTM, CDR2 ANQGSEA. CDR3 length: 13 amino acids. The V and J ends lost 7 bases and 5 bases, in that order; junction bases with no gene match: 6. The CDR3 sequence: CSGGTSGRETQYF. Here the CDR3 DNA reads TGCAGCGGCGGGACTAGCGGACGGGAGACCCAGTACTTC.